Presented here are 6 T cell receptor beta chains from one specimen sequenced in a study of cytomegalovirus exposure and HLA in healthy donors. Researchers ran the PCR with 60 Vbeta and 13 Jbeta primers. Profiled with immunoSEQ multiplex PCR; TCRdb holds only in-frame clones, not every one. The top ten clones hold approximately 1.5% of a sample with 150,000 or so clones, 70% to 85% of them seen once. Sample: PBMCs. The source is a man aged 30 to 39 in good health and CMV-seropositive.

CDR3 in amino acids: CASSYGTGSNYGYTF. The CDR3 DNA follows: TGTGCCAGCAGCTACGGGACAGGGAGTAACTATGGCTACACCTTC. The chain uses TRBV11-2 and TRBJ1-2; 9 bases agree with TRBD1. The V segment lost 4 bases and the J segment 1 base; nucleotides outside the gene matches: 4. The CDR3 totals 15 residues. The germline gives CDR1 SGHAT, CDR2 FQNNGV.

The genes are TRBV25-1 and TRBJ2-5; unclear D gene. The CDR3 sequence is 14 residues long. The germline gives CDR1 MGHDK, CDR2 SYGVNS. Deletions cut 9 bases from V and 5 bases from J, with 19 bases between. As DNA, the CDR3 is TGTGCCAGGAAGCTGCCGATAAGCAGGGAGACCCAGTACTTC. This sequence encodes CARKLPISRETQYF.

The gene calls are TRBV27 and TRBJ2-5, with 8 bases identical to TRBD1. Per germline, CDR1 MNHEY and CDR2 SMNVEV (reference sequence). J lost 2 bases, V lost 6 bases, and 2 bases had no gene match. CDR3 size: 13 residues. CDR3: CASRDRGQETQYF. CDR3 nucleotides: TGTGCCAGCAGAGACAGGGGACAAGAGACCCAGTACTTC.

CDR3 sequence (DNA): TGTGCCAGCAACTCAGGGGGGAAAGGGGGCATTCAGTACTTC. Its translation is CASNSGGKGGIQYF. The chain carries TRBV28 and TRBJ2-4; D might be TRBD1 (7 bases). V lost 7 bases to trimming and J lost 9 bases, with 19 bases between them. The CDR3 runs to 14 residues. The germline V gene has CDR1 MDHEN and CDR2 SYDVKM.

The genes are TRBV7-3 and TRBJ2-7, with 9 positions matching TRBD1. The CDR3 runs to 15 residues. V shed 6 bases and J 3 bases; nucleotides not matched to a gene: 9. Germline V gene data show CDR1 as SGHTA and CDR2 as FQGTGA. The CDR3: CASSYQGTGIYEQYF. The CDR3 nucleotides are TGTGCCAGCAGTTACCAAGGGACAGGGATCTACGAGCAGTACTTC.

The gene calls are TRBV13 and TRBJ2-1; 10 bases fit TRBD2. The CDR3 is 17 residues long. V shed 2 bases and J 1 base; nucleotides not matched to a gene: 5. Germline CDR1 and CDR2: PRHDT and FYEKMQ (reference sequence). In DNA, the CDR3 is TGTGCCAGCAGCTTATGGGCTAGCGGGAGTTCCTACAATGAGCAGTTCTTC. Translated: CASSLWASGSSYNEQFF.